This T cell receptor beta chain appears in the sequencing data of a study of cytomegalovirus exposure and HLA in healthy donors. Study-level results: A list of 150 or so TCR beta chains associated with cytomegalovirus was given.

In regard to this clone: Its target is not known.

V was clipped by 4 bases and J by 0 bases, with 9 bases between them. Germline V gene data show CDR1 as MDHEN and CDR2 as SYDVKM. CDR3 length: 14 residues. With 60 Vbeta and 13 Jbeta primers, the PCR was carried out. Profiled with immunoSEQ multiplex PCR; TCRdb holds only in-frame clones, not every one. The sample data list about 46,000 clones. Sequences were obtained from PBMCs. This TCR came from a woman in her forties in good health and CMV-seronegative. The chain is built from TRBV28 and TRBJ1-1; D remains ambiguous. The CDR3 region has the DNA TGTGCCAGCAGTTACCATAGTGTGAACACTGAAGCTTTCTTT. Its translation: CASSYHSVNTEAFF. Based on the CDR3 plus reference TRBV28 and TRBJ1-1, the full variable domain is DVKVTQSSRYLVKRTGEKVFLECVQDMDHENMFWYRQDPGLGLRLIYFSYDVKMKEKGDIPEGYSVSREKKERFSLILESASTNQTSMYLCASSYHSVNTEAFFGQGTRLTVV.